Listed below are T cell receptor beta chains from one sample, sequenced in a study of blood T cell repertoires in COVID-19. Profiled with immunoSEQ multiplex PCR; TCRdb holds only in-frame clones, not every one. The sample yields 100,000 to 150,000 clones, 70% to 75% seen once. The sample taken for sequencing was peripheral blood. These receptors came from a man aged 55 to 70 with acute or convalescent COVID-19. The conserved cysteine and the conserved F or W are not part of the CDR3 here.

v_call cdr3_aa
TRBV9 ASSVDPPIGQGYGYT
TRBV7-9 ASSSGVRFTNEKLF
TRBV5-5 ASRLQSTNTGELF
TRBV5-1 ASSLARGQGYDEQF
TRBV27 ASSGHLGTNYGYT
TRBV5-1 ASSWSSGTDGETQY
TRBV9 ASSGIGGNQPQH
TRBV4-2 ASSQGLAGTNEQF
TRBV5-1 ASSARGGGTDTQY
TRBV6-6 ASSYKGGGVNQPQH
TRBV19 ASSIVTNGGYGYT
TRBV10-3 AIAKDPGQGNTGELF
TRBV29-1 SVEERVTSTDTQY
TRBV2 ASSGQGNSNQPQH
TRBV7-6 ASSVRDRGGEKLF
TRBV4-1 ASSQDQAGGVYGYT
TRBV29-1 SVRTGGISEAF
TRBV5-8 ASSFGTGGRNYGYT